The entry below describes one TCR beta chain. This entry is derived from a study of blood T cell repertoires in COVID-19. Study-level background: Donors in the United States, Italy and Spain gave samples during acute or convalescent COVID-19.

Original analysis: Reference gene primer amplification yielded estimated nucleated cell counts. The repertoire was sequenced with immunoSEQ multiplex PCR; TCRdb's copy has only in-frame clones and lacks some. Clonal size and the V and J genes are those of that table, whereas D and trimming came from the DNA. The sample records 130,000 or so clones, 87% being singletons. The sample taken for sequencing was peripheral blood. The clonotype was recovered from a man aged 45 to 65 with active COVID-19.

The CDR3 DNA reads TGTGCCAGCAGAAAGAATTCGGACAGCCCTTATGGCTACACCTTC. It translates to CASRKNSDSPYGYTF. The chain carries TRBV5-4 and TRBJ1-2, with D possibly TRBD1 on 6 matching bases. The V gene lost 5 bases and the J gene lost 5 bases, with 19 bases spanning the gap. The CDR3 has 15 amino acids. Germline CDR1 and CDR2: SGHNT and YYREEE (reference sequence).